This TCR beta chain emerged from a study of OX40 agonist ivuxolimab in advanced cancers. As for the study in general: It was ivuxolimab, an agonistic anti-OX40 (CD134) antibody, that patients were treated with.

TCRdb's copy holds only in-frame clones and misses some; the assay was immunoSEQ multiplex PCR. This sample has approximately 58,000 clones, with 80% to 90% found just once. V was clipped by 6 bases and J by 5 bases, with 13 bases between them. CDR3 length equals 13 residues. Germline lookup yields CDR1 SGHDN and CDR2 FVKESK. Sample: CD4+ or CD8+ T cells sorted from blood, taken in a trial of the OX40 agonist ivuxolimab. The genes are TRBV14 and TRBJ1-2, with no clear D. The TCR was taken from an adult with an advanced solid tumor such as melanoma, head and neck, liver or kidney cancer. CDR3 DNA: TGTGCCAGCAGTCAGCTAGGTCTTTATGGCTACACCTTC. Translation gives CASSQLGLYGYTF. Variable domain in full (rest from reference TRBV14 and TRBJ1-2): EAGVTQFPSHSVIEKGQTVTLRCDPISGHDNLYWYRRVMGKEIKFLLHFVKESKQDESGMPNNRFLAERTGGTYSTLKVQPAELEDSGVYFCASSQLGLYGYTFGSGTRLTVV.